The 26 T cell receptor beta chains presented below share a single source sample, sequenced in a study of T-cell memory formation after mild COVID-19. TCRdb called the 5' RACE reads again in MiXCR, with one record for every CDR3 protein. The sample lists 200,000 to 250,000 distinct CDR3 sequences; 9.5% were seen once. The material sequenced was PBMCs or a T cell subset sorted from them (not recorded which). The receptors originated from a man aged 18 to 30 who had mild COVID-19 (a few samples of this study predate the infection). Cell type and time point are not known.

The chain couples TRBV5-1 to TRBJ1-1, with D tentatively TRBD1 (5 bases). The CDR3 is 16 amino acids. The V gene lost 0 bases and the J gene lost 0 bases, with 12 bases spanning the gap. Per the germline V gene, CDR1 is SGHRS and CDR2 is YFSETQ. The CDR3 DNA reads TGCGCCAGCAGCTTGGAGGCAGGGAATATGAACACTGAAGCTTTCTTT. This codes for CASSLEAGNMNTEAFF.

The rearrangement uses TRBV7-7 and TRBJ2-1; 9 bases map to TRBD2. The CDR3 sequence is 14 residues long. Per the germline V gene, CDR1 is SSHAT and CDR2 is FNYEAQ (reference sequence). V dropped 3 bases and J dropped 9; count of bases not matched to a gene: 6. The CDR3 bases are TGTGCCAGCAGCTTGGATCTAGCGGGGAGTGAGCAGTTCTTC. Its translation: CASSLDLAGSEQFF.

J is TRBJ2-3 and V is TRBV20-1, with 9 bases that match TRBD1. The V and J ends lost 7 bases and 1 base, in that order; junction bases with no gene match: 6. Germline assignment: CDR1 DFQATT and CDR2 SNEGSKA (reference sequence). The CDR3 loop spans 14 amino acids. The CDR3 DNA sequence: TGCAGTGGGGGGGGACAGGGTGGCACAGATACGCAGTATTTT. Translating it yields CSGGGQGGTDTQYF.

This clonotype was counted between two and nine times. DNA for the CDR3: TGTGCCAGCAGTCCGGACAGGGGGCGCACTGAAGCTTTCTTT. This codes for CASSPDRGRTEAFF. The rearrangement links TRBV7-2 to TRBJ1-1, with 11 bases aligning to TRBD1. V was pared by 6 bases and J by 4 bases, with 4 bases of the junction left unmatched. The CDR3 totals 14 residues. The germline V gene has CDR1 SGHTA and CDR2 FQGNSA. Combining the CDR3 with reference TRBV7-2 and TRBJ1-1 gives the whole variable domain GAGVSQSPSNKVTEKGKDVELRCDPISGHTALYWYRQSLGQGLEFLIYFQGNSAPDKSGLPSDRFSAERTGGSVSTLTIQRTQQEDSAVYLCASSPDRGRTEAFFGQGTRLTVV.

This clonotype occurred a few times. The chain uses TRBV4-3 and TRBJ2-6; 7 nucleotides line up with TRBD1. Germline V gene lookup returns CDR1 LGHNA and CDR2 YSLEER. The length of the CDR3 is 18 residues. V lost 3 bases to trimming and J lost 1 base; unmatched junction nucleotides: 9. CDR3 residues: CASSHEPGTASGANVLTF. The CDR3 DNA is TGCGCCAGCAGCCATGAACCTGGGACAGCGTCTGGGGCCAACGTCCTGACTTTC.

This clonotype was counted a few times. The chain recombines TRBV7-2 with TRBJ2-6, with D unclear. Germline CDR1 reads SGHTA; CDR2 reads FQGNSA. V dropped 7 bases and J dropped 2 bases, with 9 bases sitting between them. This CDR3 contains 14 residues. The chain's CDR3 is CASTPGPGANVLTF. DNA of the CDR3: TGTGCCAGCACCCCTGGGCCTGGGGCCAACGTCCTGACTTTC.

The chain uses TRBV12-3 or TRBV12-4 and TRBJ1-1; a weak D match, TRBD1 (5 bases). CDR3 length equals 14 residues. Trimming took off 6 bases at V and 5 bases at J, with 16 bases between the two ends. The CDR3 is CASRARRGWTEAFF. The CDR3 DNA sequence: TGTGCCAGCAGGGCCCGTAGGGGTTGGACTGAAGCTTTCTTT.

V and J are TRBV7-9 and TRBJ2-5, with D unresolved. V lost 0 bases, J lost 0 bases, and 5 bases lay in between. Germline V gene sequence: CDR1 SEHNR, CDR2 FQNEAQ (reference sequence). CDR3 size: 14 residues. CDR3 loop: CASSLAVHQETQYF. The CDR3 DNA reads TGTGCCAGCAGCTTAGCTGTCCACCAAGAGACCCAGTACTTC. The whole variable domain, filled in from reference TRBV7-9 and TRBJ2-5, reads DTGVSQNPRHKITKRGQNVTFRCDPISEHNRLYWYRQTLGQGPEFLTYFQNEAQLEKSRLLSDRFSAERPKGSFSTLEIQRTEQGDSAMYLCASSLAVHQETQYFGPGTRLLVL.

The CDR3 DNA reads TGTGCCATCAGTGAGCAGGAAATACTAGCGGGCAGGGAGACCCAGTACTTC. Protein product: CAISEQEILAGRETQYF. The chain carries TRBV10-3 and TRBJ2-5, with 9 bases aligning to TRBD2. V lost 2 bases, J lost 5 bases, and 12 bases stayed unmatched. The CDR3 extends over 17 amino acids. CDR1 is ENHRY, CDR2 SYGVKD, per germline.

This clonotype has just a few counts. The gene calls are TRBV27 and TRBJ2-5; a weak D match, TRBD1 (6 bases). Germline V CDR1 and CDR2: MNHEY, SMNVEV (reference sequence). This CDR3 comprises 13 residues. The V end was cut by 5 bases, the J end by 7 bases, with 14 bases between. CDR3 bases: TGTGCCAGCAGTCCCGACAGGTTGGGGACCCAGTACTTC. This translates into CASSPDRLGTQYF.

V and J are TRBV6-5 and TRBJ2-7; the D call may be TRBD1 or TRBD2 (5 bases each). Trimming took off 7 bases at V and 3 bases at J, with 16 bases between the two ends. This CDR3 comprises 14 residues. The V gene's germline CDR1 is MNHEY and CDR2 SVGAGI. CDR3 amino acids: CASTKRGTGYEQYF. CDR3 DNA sequence: TGTGCCAGCACCAAGAGGGGAACTGGCTACGAGCAGTACTTC.

This clonotype was seen a few times. The genes are TRBV10-3 and TRBJ1-3; D is undetermined. The CDR3 totals 16 residues. The V gene lost 10 bases and the J gene lost 0 bases, with 19 bases spanning the gap. Germline V gene sequence: CDR1 ENHRY, CDR2 SYGVKD. The CDR3 region has the DNA TGTGCCACCCCTAGTCCCCAGGTTTACTCTGGAAACACCATATATTTT. Its protein product is CATPSPQVYSGNTIYF.

This chain connects TRBV12-3 or TRBV12-4 to TRBJ1-2; a possible D gene is TRBD1 (6 bases). The CDR3 is made up of 17 amino acids. The V gene lost 2 bases and the J gene lost 6 bases, with 22 bases spanning the gap. CDR3 DNA: TGTGCCAGCAGTTTATGGGGTGTTTCGGGGGCCCGGGATGGCTACACCTTC. This sequence encodes CASSLWGVSGARDGYTF.

The CDR3 coding sequence is TGTGCCAGCAGCCGGGACAGTCTCACAGATACGCAGTATTTT. Translated, it gives CASSRDSLTDTQYF. The chain links TRBV7-2 to TRBJ2-3, with 7 bases that match TRBD1. Per the germline V gene, CDR1 is SGHTA and CDR2 is FQGNSA. The CDR3 sequence is 14 residues long. Losses at the gene ends were 5 bases for V and 2 bases for J; bases not matched to a gene: 4.

V and J are TRBV7-8 and TRBJ2-1; no clear D. Per germline, CDR1 SGHVS and CDR2 FQNEAQ. The CDR3 runs to 19 residues. The ends were cut back, 5 bases at V and 0 bases at J, with 23 bases in the middle. The CDR3 DNA sequence: TGTGCCAGCAGCCCCCGCTCTCTTCCTGGATCAAGCTCCTACAATGAGCAGTTCTTC. It codes for CASSPRSLPGSSSYNEQFF.

The sample holds many counts of this clonotype. The chain recombines TRBV7-6 with TRBJ1-5; D gene ambiguous. Germline V lookup: CDR1 SGHVS, CDR2 FNYEAQ. Trimming left V 1 base short and J 0 bases short, with 7 bases between. The CDR3 sequence is 15 residues long. The CDR3 reads CASSLGGNSNQPQHF. The CDR3 DNA reads TGTGCCAGCAGCTTAGGGGGTAATAGCAATCAGCCCCAGCATTTT.

This clonotype was recorded at least ten times. This chain uses TRBV12-3 or TRBV12-4 with TRBJ1-1; TRBD1 might be the D (5 bases). The CDR3 length is 13 residues. V was trimmed by 7 bases and J by 10 bases, leaving 19 bases between them. The CDR3 sequence: CASTTLGGIGAFF. DNA of the CDR3: TGTGCCAGCACCACCCTGGGGGGGATAGGAGCTTTCTTT.

The gene calls are TRBV28 and TRBJ2-1; D call uncertain. V dropped 1 base and J dropped 8 bases, with 6 bases sitting between them. Germline lookup yields CDR1 MDHEN and CDR2 SYDVKM. This CDR3 is built from 12 residues. The CDR3 spells CASSLSYDEQFF. The CDR3 region has the DNA TGTGCCAGCAGTTTATCTTACGATGAGCAGTTCTTC.

The CDR3 sequence is CATSDLAGGGETQYF. The CDR3 region has the DNA TGTGCCACCAGTGATCTTGCCGGGGGGGGAGAGACCCAGTACTTC. V and J are TRBV24-1 and TRBJ2-5, with 8 positions matching TRBD2. The CDR3 runs 15 residues. CDR1 is KGHDR and CDR2 is SFDVKD in the germline V gene. Unmatched junction bases numbered 6, after V lost 3 bases and J lost 4 bases.

Many counts were recorded for this clonotype. The chain carries TRBV9 and TRBJ1-1; no clear D gene. This CDR3 is built from 12 residues. V was shortened by 4 bases and J by 3 bases, with 7 bases between the two germline ends. The germline V gene encodes CDR1 SGDLS and CDR2 YYNGEE. CDR3 sequence reads: CASSRGDTEAFF. The CDR3 coding sequence is TGTGCCAGCAGCCGAGGAGACACTGAAGCTTTCTTT.

This clonotype showed up many times. The J gene is TRBJ2-2, the V gene TRBV7-9, with TRBD1 as a possible D gene (5 bases). V was cut by 5 bases and J by 0 bases, with 16 bases left in between. CDR1 SEHNR and CDR2 FQNEAQ come from the germline V gene (reference sequence). CDR3 size: 17 residues. The CDR3 loop is CASSLLRQNPNTGELFF. CDR3 coding DNA: TGTGCCAGCAGCCTACTGAGACAGAACCCGAACACCGGGGAGCTGTTTTTT.

This rearrangement joins TRBV28 to TRBJ2-1, with D hard to call. Trimming pared 6 bases from V and 6 bases from J, leaving 9 bases between. CDR3 size: 12 residues. Germline values: CDR1 MDHEN, CDR2 SYDVKM. The DNA of the CDR3 is TGTGCCAGCAGCACGTCGGGCAATGAGCAGTTCTTC. It translates to CASSTSGNEQFF.

Here the CDR3 reads CSVSRSYNEQFF. The CDR3 DNA sequence: TGCAGCGTTTCACGGTCCTACAATGAGCAGTTCTTC. V is TRBV29-1 and J is TRBJ2-1; D remains unclear. V lost 5 bases and J 1 base, leaving 6 bases between the germline ends. Germline-derived CDR1 and CDR2 are SQVTM and ANQGSEA. This CDR3 region has 12 residues.

This clonotype was observed many times. The chain is built from TRBV10-3 and TRBJ1-2; D call uncertain. Germline V CDR1 and CDR2: ENHRY, SYGVKD. This CDR3 comprises 14 residues. V gave up 2 bases and J gave up 4 bases, with 11 bases separating them. The CDR3 DNA is TGTGCCATCAGTGAGCCCGAAGTGCTCTATGGCTACACCTTC. It translates to CAISEPEVLYGYTF.

This clonotype was detected many times. The chain links TRBV18 to TRBJ2-7; unclear D gene. This CDR3 has 13 amino acids. CDR1 KGHSH and CDR2 LQKENI come from the germline V gene. V was trimmed by 3 bases and J by 7 bases, leaving 13 bases between them. CDR3 sequence (DNA): TGTGCCAGCTCACCCTCGGCGATCGGGGAGCAGTACGTC. Translated: CASSPSAIGEQYV.

This clonotype was seen repeatedly, ten times or more. CDR3 coding DNA: TGTGCCAGCAGCCAATTCCCAGCGGGGGGCCTCTACGAGCAGTACTTC. Translating gives CASSQFPAGGLYEQYF. The rearrangement joins TRBV7-2 to TRBJ2-7; 9 bases agree with TRBD2. Germline CDR1 reads SGHTA; CDR2 reads FQGNSA. Losses at the gene ends were 5 bases for V and 3 bases for J; bases not matched to a gene: 11. CDR3 size: 16 residues. Looking up the rest from reference TRBV7-2 and TRBJ2-7 gives the full variable domain: GAGVSQSPSNKVTEKGKDVELRCDPISGHTALYWYRQSLGQGLEFLIYFQGNSAPDKSGLPSDRFSAERTGGSVSTLTIQRTQQEDSAVYLCASSQFPAGGLYEQYFGPGTRLTVT.